The 8 T cell receptor beta chains in this list originate from one sample, sequenced in a study of memory CD8 T cells in hepatitis C reinfection. Regarding time point: peak reinfection, 3 to 8 weeks after reinfection detection. The sorted cells went straight to TCR sequencing with no prior in vitro expansion. The table came from immunoSEQ multiplex PCR; TCRdb's copy has only in-frame clones and leaves some out. The table includes over 35,000 clones, roughly 90% detected once. The sequencing sample was made of naive CD8+ T cells sorted from blood. Receptors were obtained from a man between 18 and 35 years old with hepatitis C virus infection.

This clone was counted between two and nine times. The chain carries TRBV28 and TRBJ1-5, with 8 bases matching TRBD1. Germline CDR1 and CDR2: MDHEN and SYDVKM. The CDR3 spans 15 residues. J gave up 2 bases and V 0 bases, and 0 bases lay outside the gene matches. CDR3 in amino acids: CASSLWTGGNQPQHF. The CDR3 nucleotides are TGTGCCAGCAGTTTATGGACAGGGGGCAATCAGCCCCAGCATTTT. Based on the CDR3 plus reference TRBV28 and TRBJ1-5, the full variable domain is DVKVTQSSRYLVKRTGEKVFLECVQDMDHENMFWYRQDPGLGLRLIYFSYDVKMKEKGDIPEGYSVSREKKERFSLILESASTNQTSMYLCASSLWTGGNQPQHFGDGTRLSIL.

This clone was seen more than once but under ten times. The chain uses TRBV11-2 and TRBJ1-3; D perhaps matches TRBD1 (6 bases). V was clipped by 6 bases and J by 2 bases, with 11 bases between them. Germline-derived CDR1 and CDR2 are SGHAT and FQNNGV. The CDR3 has 14 residues. CDR3: CASSHTGPGNTIYF. CDR3 coding DNA: TGTGCCAGCAGTCACACAGGGCCTGGAAACACCATATATTTT.

A word on this clone: Compared with germline, one end of the junction differs, possibly owing to a read error. The chain combines TRBV7-7 with TRBJ2-1; TRBD1 agrees at 9 bases. The CDR3 spans 15 residues. Germline loops: CDR1 SSHAT, CDR2 FNYEAQ (reference sequence). The CDR3 sequence is CASSPDRGAYNEQFF. Here the CDR3 DNA reads TGTGCTAGCAGCCCCGACAGGGGGGCCTACAATGAGCAGTTCTTC.

This clone appeared a single time. The J gene is TRBJ1-5, the V gene TRBV28; no clear D. Trimming cost V 4 bases and J 5 bases, with 9 bases left between them. The CDR3 is 13 residues long. Germline V CDR1 and CDR2: MDHEN, SYDVKM. The CDR3 sequence is CASSSGIYQPQHF. CDR3 sequence (DNA): TGTGCCAGCAGTTCAGGAATCTATCAGCCCCAGCATTTT.

This clone has only a few counts. The CDR3 protein is CASSQRTGLITEAFF. CDR3 nucleotides: TGCGCCAGCAGCCAACGGACAGGGTTAATCACTGAAGCTTTCTTT. The chain combines TRBV4-1 with TRBJ1-1; TRBD1 agrees at 8 bases. The ends lost 2 bases at V and 4 bases at J; junction bases unmatched: 6. From germline, CDR1 is MGHRA and CDR2 YSYEKL. This CDR3 comprises 15 residues.

This clone was seen only once. The chain combines TRBV5-4 with TRBJ2-7; the D gene is possibly TRBD2 (5 bases). Germline CDR1 and CDR2: SGHNT and YYREEE (reference sequence). V shed 1 base and J shed 4 bases, with 12 bases lying between them. CDR3 length equals 14 residues. The CDR3 loop is CASSLMGDGYEQYF. CDR3 bases: TGTGCCAGCAGCTTGATGGGAGATGGGTACGAGCAGTACTTC.

The chain couples TRBV28 to TRBJ2-3; D is possibly TRBD1 (6 bases). This CDR3 is built from 15 residues. Germline V gives CDR1 MDHEN, CDR2 SYDVKM. Trimming pared 2 bases from V and 0 bases from J, leaving 9 bases between. The DNA for the CDR3 is TGTGCCAGCAGTTTAGGACAGCTAAGCACAGATACGCAGTATTTT. This sequence encodes CASSLGQLSTDTQYF. Based on the CDR3 plus reference TRBV28 and TRBJ2-3, the full variable domain is DVKVTQSSRYLVKRTGEKVFLECVQDMDHENMFWYRQDPGLGLRLIYFSYDVKMKEKGDIPEGYSVSREKKERFSLILESASTNQTSMYLCASSLGQLSTDTQYFGPGTRLTVL.

The chain carries TRBV25-1 and TRBJ2-3; TRBD1 might be the D (5 bases). The V gene's germline CDR1 is MGHDK and CDR2 SYGVNS. The CDR3 has 14 amino acids. Trimming pared 6 bases from V and 3 bases from J, leaving 13 bases between. The CDR3 region is CASRDRGYTDTQYF. For the CDR3, the DNA is TGTGCCAGCAGAGACAGAGGTTATACAGATACGCAGTATTTT.